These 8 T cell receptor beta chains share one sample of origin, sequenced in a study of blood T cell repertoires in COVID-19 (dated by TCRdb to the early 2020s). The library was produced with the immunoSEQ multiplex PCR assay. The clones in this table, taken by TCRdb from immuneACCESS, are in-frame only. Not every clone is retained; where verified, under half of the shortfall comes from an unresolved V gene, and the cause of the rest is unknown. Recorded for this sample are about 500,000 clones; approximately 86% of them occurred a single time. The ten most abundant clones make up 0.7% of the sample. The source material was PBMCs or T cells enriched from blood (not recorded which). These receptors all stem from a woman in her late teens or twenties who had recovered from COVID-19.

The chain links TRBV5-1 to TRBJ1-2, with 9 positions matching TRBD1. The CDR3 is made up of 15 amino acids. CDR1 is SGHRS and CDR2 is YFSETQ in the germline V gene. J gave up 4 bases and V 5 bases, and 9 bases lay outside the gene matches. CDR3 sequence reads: CASSYGTGSPYGYTF. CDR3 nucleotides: TGCGCCAGCAGTTACGGGACAGGGAGTCCCTATGGCTACACCTTC. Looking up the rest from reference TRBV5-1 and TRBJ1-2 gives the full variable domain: KAGVTQTPRYLIKTRGQQVTLSCSPISGHRSVSWYQQTPGQGLQFLFEYFSETQRNKGNFPGRFSGRQFSNSRSEMNVSTLELGDSALYLCASSYGTGSPYGYTFGSGTRLTVV.

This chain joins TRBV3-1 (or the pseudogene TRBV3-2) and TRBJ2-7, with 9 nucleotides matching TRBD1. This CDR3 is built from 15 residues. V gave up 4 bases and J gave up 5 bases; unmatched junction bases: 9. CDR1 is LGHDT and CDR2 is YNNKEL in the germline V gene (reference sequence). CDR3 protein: CASSRGTGSINEQYF. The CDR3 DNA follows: TGTGCCAGCAGCCGAGGGACAGGGAGTATCAACGAGCAGTACTTC.

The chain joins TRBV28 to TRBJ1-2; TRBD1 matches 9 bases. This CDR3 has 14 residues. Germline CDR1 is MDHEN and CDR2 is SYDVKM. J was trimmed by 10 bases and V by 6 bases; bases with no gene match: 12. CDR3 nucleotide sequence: TGTGCCAGCAGGGGTGGGACAGGGCGGTTTGACTACACCTTC. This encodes CASRGGTGRFDYTF.

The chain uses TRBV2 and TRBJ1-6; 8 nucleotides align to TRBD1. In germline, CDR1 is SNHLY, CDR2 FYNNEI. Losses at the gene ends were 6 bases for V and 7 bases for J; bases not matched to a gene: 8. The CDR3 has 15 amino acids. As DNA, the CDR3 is TGTGCCAGCAGCCAGGGGGCGGTAGGGAATTCACCCCTCCACTTT. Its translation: CASSQGAVGNSPLHF.

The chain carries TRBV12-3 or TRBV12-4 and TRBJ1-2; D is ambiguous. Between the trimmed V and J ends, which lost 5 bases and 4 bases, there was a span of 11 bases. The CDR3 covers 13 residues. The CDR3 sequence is CASSPQATYGYTF. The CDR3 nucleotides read TGTGCCAGCAGTCCCCAAGCGACCTATGGCTACACCTTC.

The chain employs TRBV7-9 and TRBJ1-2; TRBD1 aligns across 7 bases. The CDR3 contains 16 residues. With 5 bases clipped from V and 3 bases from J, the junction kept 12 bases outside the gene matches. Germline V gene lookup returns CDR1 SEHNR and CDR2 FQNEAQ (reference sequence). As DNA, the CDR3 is TGTGCCAGCAGCCGTACCAGGGGGGCTAGAGACTATGGCTACACCTTC. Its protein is CASSRTRGARDYGYTF.

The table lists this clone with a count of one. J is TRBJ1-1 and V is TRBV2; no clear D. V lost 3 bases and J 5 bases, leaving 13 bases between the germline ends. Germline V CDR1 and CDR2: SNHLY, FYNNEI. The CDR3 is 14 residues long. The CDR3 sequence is CASSERSRETEAFF. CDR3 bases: TGTGCCAGCAGTGAGAGGTCCAGAGAAACTGAAGCTTTCTTT.

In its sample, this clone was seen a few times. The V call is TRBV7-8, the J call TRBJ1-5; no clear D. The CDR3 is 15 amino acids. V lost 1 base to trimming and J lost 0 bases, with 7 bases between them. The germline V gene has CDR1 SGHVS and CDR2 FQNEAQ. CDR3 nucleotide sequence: TGTGCCAGCAGCTTAGACAGATATAGCAATCAGCCCCAGCATTTT. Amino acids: CASSLDRYSNQPQHF.